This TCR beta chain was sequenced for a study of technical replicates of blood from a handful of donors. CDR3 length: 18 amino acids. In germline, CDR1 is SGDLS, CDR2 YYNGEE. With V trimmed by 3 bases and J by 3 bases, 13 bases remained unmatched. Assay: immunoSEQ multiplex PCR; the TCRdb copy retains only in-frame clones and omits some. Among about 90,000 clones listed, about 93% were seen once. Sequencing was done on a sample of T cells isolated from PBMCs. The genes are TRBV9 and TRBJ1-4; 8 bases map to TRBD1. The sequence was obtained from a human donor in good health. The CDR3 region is CASSAGQGSRGANEKLFF. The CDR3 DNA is TGTGCCAGCAGCGCCGGACAGGGTAGCCGAGGGGCTAATGAAAAACTGTTTTTT.